Each of the 17 T cell receptor beta chains below was sequenced from the same sample in a study of control samples from healthy donors and cancer patients. Assay: immunoSEQ multiplex PCR; the TCRdb copy retains only in-frame clones and omits some. The sample shows about 150,000 clones, 90% to 95% of them seen only once. Sequencing was done on a sample of blood. Receptor source: a man aged 35 to 55 in good health.

The chain employs TRBV7-2 and TRBJ2-7, with no clear D. V was clipped by 2 bases and J by 3 bases, with 11 bases between them. Germline loops: CDR1 SGHTA, CDR2 FQGNSA. The CDR3 contains 14 residues. CDR3 DNA: TGTGCCAGCAGCTTAAACGGACGCAGCTACGAGCAGTACTTC. It specifies CASSLNGRSYEQYF.

V gene TRBV19 combines with J gene TRBJ1-1; TRBD1 matches 9 bases. CDR3 size: 13 residues. Looked up from germline, CDR1 is LNHDA and CDR2 is SQIVND (reference sequence). V dropped 3 bases and J dropped 6; count of bases not matched to a gene: 2. In nucleotides, the CDR3 is TGTGCCAGTAGTATGCGACAGGGGGCTGAAGCTTTCTTT. It encodes CASSMRQGAEAFF.

This chain connects TRBV19 to TRBJ2-3; 12 positions match TRBD2. V lost 3 bases to trimming and J lost 5 bases; unmatched junction nucleotides: 9. Germline V gene lookup returns CDR1 LNHDA and CDR2 SQIVND (reference sequence). This CDR3 comprises 17 residues. CDR3 sequence reads: CASSILGLAGQGDTQYF. The CDR3 nucleotides read TGTGCCAGTAGTATCCTTGGACTAGCGGGGCAGGGAGATACGCAGTATTTT.

The chain joins TRBV30 to TRBJ1-5; D possibly corresponds to TRBD1 (5 bases). Per germline, CDR1 GTSNPN and CDR2 SVGIG (reference sequence). The ends were cut back, 2 bases at V and 3 bases at J, with 14 bases in the middle. This CDR3 has 15 amino acids. CDR3 nucleotide sequence: TGTGCCTGGAGTCCAACGGGGGGGTTCAATCAGCCCCAGCATTTT. It codes for CAWSPTGGFNQPQHF. The full variable domain, with the rest looked up from reference TRBV30 and TRBJ1-5, is SQTIHQWPATLVQPVGSPLSLECTVEGTSNPNLYWYRQAAGRGLQLLFYSVGIGQISSEVPQNLSASRPQDRQFILSSKKLLLSDSGFYLCAWSPTGGFNQPQHFGDGTRLSIL.

This clone was observed a single time. This chain links TRBV4-3 with TRBJ1-4; D may be TRBD1 (5 bases). Trimming took 3 bases from V and 8 from J, leaving 16 bases between them. The CDR3 contains 15 residues. From germline, CDR1 is LGHNA and CDR2 YSLEER. The CDR3 spells CASSQSGGGVEKLFF. The CDR3 coding sequence is TGCGCCAGCAGCCAGTCCGGGGGGGGAGTCGAAAAACTGTTTTTT.

V gene TRBV6-1 combines with J gene TRBJ2-7; TRBD1 aligns across 10 bases. V shed 3 bases, J shed 4 bases, and the junction held 12 bases outside the gene matches. The length of the CDR3 is 17 residues. From germline, CDR1 is MNHNS and CDR2 SASEGT. The CDR3: CASSDPPGTGVGYEQYF. CDR3 bases: TGTGCCAGCAGTGACCCTCCCGGGACAGGGGTTGGTTACGAGCAGTACTTC.

The chain employs TRBV2 and TRBJ1-4; D ambiguous. V was clipped by 5 bases and J by 7 bases, with 17 bases between them. Germline V lookup: CDR1 SNHLY, CDR2 FYNNEI. CDR3 length: 15 amino acids. The CDR3 DNA follows: TGTGCCAGCAGTACCCCGGGAGATTTCCTTGAAAAACTGTTTTTT. Encoded protein: CASSTPGDFLEKLFF.

The CDR3: CASSLTGGAGGNYGYTF. The CDR3 bases are TGTGCCAGCAGCTTAACTGGGGGGGCAGGGGGAAACTATGGCTACACCTTC. V usage is TRBV7-2 and J usage is TRBJ1-2, with 7 nucleotides matching TRBD1. Germline values: CDR1 SGHTA, CDR2 FQGNSA. The CDR3 sequence is 17 residues long. With V trimmed by 2 bases and J by 2 bases, 11 bases remained unmatched.

Notes on this clone: Other nucleotide sequences in the sample specify the same CDR3. The chain couples TRBV18 to TRBJ1-4; D call uncertain. V lost 2 bases and J lost 4, with 5 bases in between. The CDR3 has 13 amino acids. CDR1 is KGHSH, CDR2 LQKENI, per germline. CDR3 sequence (DNA): TGTGCCAGCTCACCAGGCCTTAATGAAAAACTGTTTTTT. Protein: CASSPGLNEKLFF.

V usage is TRBV6-5 and J usage is TRBJ2-1; D tentatively fits TRBD1 or TRBD2 (6 bases each). CDR3 length equals 14 residues. Germline V lookup: CDR1 MNHEY, CDR2 SVGAGI. Between the trimmed V and J ends, which lost 8 bases and 0 bases, there was a span of 11 bases. CDR3 region: CASWRGSSYNEQFF. In DNA, the CDR3 is TGTGCCAGCTGGAGGGGGAGCTCCTACAATGAGCAGTTCTTC.

This clone has a handful of counts. This chain connects TRBV30 to TRBJ1-1; possible D gene TRBD1, 6 bases. The germline V gene encodes CDR1 GTSNPN and CDR2 SVGIG (reference sequence). Trimming took 4 bases from V and 11 from J, leaving 17 bases between them. This CDR3 comprises 12 residues. CDR3 sequence: CAWIEGQTEAFF. CDR3 sequence (DNA): TGTGCCTGGATCGAGGGACAAACGGAGGCTTTCTTT.

This sequence joins TRBV5-6 and TRBJ1-1; possible D gene TRBD1, 6 bases. Trimming took 0 bases from V and 6 from J, leaving 18 bases between them. The germline V gene has CDR1 SGHDT and CDR2 YYEEEE. The CDR3 consists of 16 residues. In nucleotides, the CDR3 is TGTGCCAGCAGCTTGGAGGCAGGGGAGGTTAGGGCTGAAGCTTTCTTT. This gives the protein CASSLEAGEVRAEAFF.

This clone was picked up a small number of times. This chain links TRBV27 with TRBJ1-1; D might be TRBD1 (5 bases). Trimming took off 6 bases at V and 3 bases at J, with 17 bases between the two ends. CDR1 and CDR2 (germline): MNHEY, SMNVEV (reference sequence). This CDR3 spans 15 amino acids. CDR3 nucleotide sequence: TGTGCCAGCAGCCTAGGGCCTCCAGGGTACACTGAAGCTTTCTTT. Amino acids: CASSLGPPGYTEAFF.

This clone was seen a single time. The chain recombines TRBV11-2 with TRBJ2-7, with no clear D. The CDR3 length is 11 residues. CDR1 and CDR2 from the germline V gene are SGHAT and FQNNGV. V was cut by 5 bases and J by 6 bases, with 8 bases left in between. CDR3 nucleotides: TGTGCCAGCAGCAAGAGTAGCGAGCAGTACTTC. This gives the protein CASSKSSEQYF.

This chain links TRBV5-5 with TRBJ2-7; 8 nucleotides align to TRBD1. The germline V gene encodes CDR1 SGHKS and CDR2 YYEKEE (reference sequence). V lost 4 bases to trimming and J lost 5 bases; unmatched junction nucleotides: 2. The CDR3 totals 12 residues. CDR3 region: CASSHRGDEQYF. The CDR3 region has the DNA TGTGCCAGCAGCCACAGGGGGGACGAGCAGTACTTC. Supplemented by reference TRBV5-5 and TRBJ2-7, the full variable domain reads DAGVTQSPTHLIKTRGQQVTLRCSPISGHKSVSWYQQVLGQGPQFIFQYYEKEERGRGNFPDRFSARQFPNYSSELNVNALLLGDSALYLCASSHRGDEQYFGPGTRLTVT.

This sequence joins TRBV19 and TRBJ1-1; D possibly corresponds to TRBD1 (5 bases). There are 15 residues in the CDR3. The V gene's germline CDR1 is LNHDA and CDR2 SQIVND (reference sequence). V was cut by 7 bases and J by 7 bases, with 22 bases left in between. CDR3: CASIFPGRAVNEAFF. For the CDR3, the DNA is TGTGCCAGTATCTTTCCGGGACGGGCGGTCAATGAAGCTTTCTTT.

This chain connects TRBV5-1 to TRBJ2-1, with a possible D match to TRBD2 (6 bases). V lost 4 bases and J 0 bases, leaving 11 bases between the germline ends. Germline V CDR1 and CDR2: SGHRS, YFSETQ. This CDR3 contains 15 residues. In DNA, the CDR3 is TGCGCCAGCAGCCAGGACGGGAGCTCCTACAATGAGCAGTTCTTC. It is translated as CASSQDGSSYNEQFF.